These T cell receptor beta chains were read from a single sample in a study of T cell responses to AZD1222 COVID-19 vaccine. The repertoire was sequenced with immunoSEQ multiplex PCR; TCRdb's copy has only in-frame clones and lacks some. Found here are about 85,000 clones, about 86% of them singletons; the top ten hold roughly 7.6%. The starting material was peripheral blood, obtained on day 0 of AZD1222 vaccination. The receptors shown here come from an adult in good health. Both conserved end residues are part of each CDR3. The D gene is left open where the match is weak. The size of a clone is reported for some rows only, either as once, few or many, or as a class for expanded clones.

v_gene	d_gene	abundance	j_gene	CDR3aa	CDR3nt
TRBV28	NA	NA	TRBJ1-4	CASRANRAVEGEKLFF	TGTGCCAGCAGGGCGAATAGGGCGGTTGAGGGTGAAAAACTGTTTTTT
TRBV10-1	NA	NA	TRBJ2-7	CASSDPDSYEQYF	TGCGCCAGCAGTGACCCGGACAGCTACGAGCAGTACTTC
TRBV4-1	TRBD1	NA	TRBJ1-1	CASSQVWKNRGTEAFF	TGCGCCAGCAGCCAAGTATGGAAGAACAGGGGCACTGAAGCTTTCTTT
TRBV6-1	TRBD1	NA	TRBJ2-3	CASSEALTGFTDTQYF	TGTGCCAGCAGTGAAGCCTTGACAGGGTTCACAGATACGCAGTATTTT
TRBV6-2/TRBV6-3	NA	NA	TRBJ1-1	CASSYVPGTTEAFF	TGTGCCAGCAGTTACGTCCCAGGAACCACTGAAGCTTTCTTT
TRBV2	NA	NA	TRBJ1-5	CASAGPGGQPQHF	TGTGCCAGCGCAGGGCCGGGAGGTCAGCCCCAGCATTTT
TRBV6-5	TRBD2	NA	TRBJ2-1	CASRETSGTNEQFF	TGTGCCAGCAGAGAGACTAGCGGGACCAATGAGCAGTTCTTC
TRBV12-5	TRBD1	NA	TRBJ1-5	CASGLVPRDRGGYSNQPQHF	TGTGCTAGTGGTTTGGTCCCCCGGGACAGGGGGGGCTATAGCAATCAGCCCCAGCATTTT
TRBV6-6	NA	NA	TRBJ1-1	CASSYSGGNAEAFF	TGTGCCAGCAGTTACTCGGGGGGAAACGCTGAAGCTTTCTTT
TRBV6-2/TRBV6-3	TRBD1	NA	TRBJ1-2	CASSYLGQGSYGYTF	TGTGCCAGCAGTTACTTGGGACAGGGGTCCTATGGCTACACCTTC
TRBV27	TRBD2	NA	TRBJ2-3	CASSPFSGVGADTQYF	TGTGCCAGCAGTCCCTTTAGCGGGGTTGGGGCAGATACGCAGTATTTT
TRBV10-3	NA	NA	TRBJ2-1	CAIRELRGEQFF	TGTGCCATCAGAGAATTGCGAGGTGAGCAGTTCTTC
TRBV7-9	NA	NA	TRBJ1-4	CASSLAREGKLFF	TGTGCCAGCAGCCTCGCGCGTGAGGGTAAACTGTTTTTT
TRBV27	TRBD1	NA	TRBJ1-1	CASSLLQGAEAFF	TGTGCCAGCAGTTTGCTACAGGGGGCTGAAGCTTTCTTT
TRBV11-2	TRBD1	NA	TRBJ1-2	CASSPTGGHYGYTF	TGTGCCAGCAGCCCCACAGGGGGTCACTATGGCTACACCTTC
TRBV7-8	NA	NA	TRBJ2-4	CASTPRGDLAKNIQYF	TGTGCCAGCACCCCAAGGGGAGACCTAGCCAAAAACATTCAGTACTTC
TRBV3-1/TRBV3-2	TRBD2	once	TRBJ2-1	CASSQGDYRGNEQFF	TGTGCCAGCAGCCAGGGGGACTACCGGGGCAATGAGCAGTTCTTC
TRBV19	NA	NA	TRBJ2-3	CASRSGGADTQYF	TGTGCCAGTAGATCGGGGGGCGCAGATACGCAGTATTTT
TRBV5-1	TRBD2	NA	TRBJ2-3	CASIGTSGAASTDTQYF	TGCGCCAGCATCGGGACTAGCGGGGCGGCTAGCACAGATACGCAGTATTTT
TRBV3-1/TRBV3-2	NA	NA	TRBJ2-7	CASSQVTGAGTGQYF	TGTGCCAGCAGCCAAGTGACAGGAGCCGGTACGGGGCAGTACTTC
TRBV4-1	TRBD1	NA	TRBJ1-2	CASSPSPGGQYGYTF	TGCGCCAGCAGCCCCTCTCCAGGGGGCCAATATGGCTACACCTTC
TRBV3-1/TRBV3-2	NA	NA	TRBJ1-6	CASSHIEGNSPLHF	TGTGCCAGCAGCCACATAGAGGGGAATTCACCCCTCCACTTT
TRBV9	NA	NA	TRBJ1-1	CASSVGQLMNTEAFF	TGTGCCAGCAGCGTAGGGCAGTTGATGAACACTGAAGCTTTCTTT
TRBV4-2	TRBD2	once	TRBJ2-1	CASSQEWTSGNNEQFF	TGTGCCAGCAGCCAAGAATGGACTAGCGGAAACAATGAGCAGTTCTTC
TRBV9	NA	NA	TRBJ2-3	CASSPMGTGTDTQYF	TGTGCCAGCAGCCCCATGGGGACCGGCACAGATACGCAGTATTTT
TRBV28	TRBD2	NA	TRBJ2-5	CASRGGRQETQYF	TGTGCCAGCAGGGGAGGGCGACAAGAGACCCAGTACTTC
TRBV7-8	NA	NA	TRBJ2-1	CASSLARGLYNEQFF	TGTGCCAGCAGCTTAGCGCGGGGGCTTTACAATGAGCAGTTCTTC
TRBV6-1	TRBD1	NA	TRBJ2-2	CASSVWGQGDTGELFF	TGTGCCAGCAGTGTTTGGGGACAGGGAGATACCGGGGAGCTGTTTTTT
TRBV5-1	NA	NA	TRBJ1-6	CASRTVYNSPLHF	TGCGCCAGCAGGACAGTTTATAATTCACCCCTCCACTTT
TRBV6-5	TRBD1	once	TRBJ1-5	CASSQGGGMNQPQHF	TGTGCCAGCAGTCAGGGGGGGGGCATGAATCAGCCCCAGCATTTT
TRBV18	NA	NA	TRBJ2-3	CASSLAGQGPYTQYF	TGTGCCAGCTCCCTAGCGGGACAGGGGCCTTATACGCAGTATTTT
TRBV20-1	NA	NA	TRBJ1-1	CRENTEAFF	TGCAGGGAGAACACTGAAGCTTTCTTT